This record looks at one T cell receptor beta chain sequence and its context. Depth targeted 1 in 200,000 to 1 in 1 million T cells, averaging about 9.2x coverage per clonotype. The protocol was immunoSEQ multiplex PCR, while the TCRdb copy is restricted to in-frame clones and leaves out a portion. The table includes 250,000 to 350,000 clones, 65% to 85% detected once. The sample is drawn from a study of cytotoxic CD8 clonotypes in ibrutinib-treated CLL. Looking at the study overall: Researchers reported about a dozen relapsed/refractory and fewer than 16 treatment-naive patients, 17 of them IGHV unmutated. Response material was collected after a median 12 months of treatment, range 6 to 36. Samples had a mean of around 260,000 productive templates and some 94,000 productive rearrangements.

Trimming cost V 3 bases and J 3 bases; bases outside gene matches: 4. Germline V gene lookup returns CDR1 MNHNS and CDR2 SASEGT. This CDR3 comprises 16 residues. The V and J genes are TRBV6-1 and TRBJ1-6; the match to TRBD1 covers 8 bases. The sequence was obtained from a human donor with chronic lymphocytic leukemia. The material was PBMCs, obtained at disease progression, from a patient treated with ibrutinib. CDR3 region: CASSESGQGYNSPLHF. The CDR3 DNA reads TGTGCCAGCAGTGAGTCTGGACAGGGCTATAATTCACCCCTCCACTTT.